This TCR beta chain was recovered during a study of T cells after yellow fever vaccination (dated 2019 in TCRdb). Some background on the complete study: Libraries from fractions with low cell numbers were prepared with the SMART-Seq v4 Ultra Low Input RNA kit. To follow T-cell clones before and after both primary and booster YFV17D yellow fever vaccination, bulk TCR alpha and beta repertoires underwent longitudinal sequencing. The cohort comprised two healthy male donors, one aged 18 to 29 and one aged 30 to 40 years. Blood samples were taken at several timepoints before and after primary and secondary immunization, and bulk PBMC replicates and cell subsets were isolated.

Synthesis of TCR cDNA relied on 5'RACE template switching, a step that introduced a universal primer site along with unique molecular identifiers. cDNA synthesis was primed from both the TCR alpha and TCR beta constant segments. Library amplification used two PCR steps, and the second PCR step added sample barcodes and sequencing adapters. Sequencing of libraries was done on Illumina HiSeq 2500 (2x100 bp) or NovaSeq (2x150 bp). Turning to the authors' computational methods: MIGEC handled demultiplexing of reads and collapsing into UMI consensus sequences, while MiXCR performed V(D)J alignment. Clonotypes responding to the vaccine were identified with edgeR on replicate PBMC samples, with the criteria of FDR below 0.01 and a log2 fold change above 5 up to day 15. Bulk clonotypes were assigned CD4 or CD8 identity according to which sequenced CD4 or CD8 repertoire held them at higher abundance. Clones were called with MiXCR by TCRdb after fastp trimmed the public reads at Q25, and only in-frame beta chains were retained. Records with the same CDR3 protein are collapsed into one entry carrying the most frequent genes and DNA. V and J calls and clone size were set by TCRdb, not the authors. Within this sample are under 550,000 distinct CDR3 sequences, with roughly 22% of them counted one time only. The ten top clones hold 15% to 20% of the sample.

Here is what the overall study found, with its caveats: Because the study included only a couple of donors, the extent to which the findings can be generalized is limited. Most clones expanded after primary vaccination were re-detected after the booster (almost 97% of CD4 and 88% of CD8), suggesting broad memory maintenance. A small fraction of clonotypes appeared in both the CD4 and CD8 compartments, likely as a result of convergent recombination. FACS-sorted repertoires could contain abundant contaminating clonotypes from the bulk population, so computational filtering was required. Compared with the primary T-cell response, the secondary T-cell response was faster but weaker, reaching its peak on day 5 rather than on day 15.

According to the study, the label for this sample's treatment or condition signals: live attenuated yellow fever vaccine strain. At every blood-draw timepoint, two biological replicates of bulk PBMCs were collected. PBMCs were isolated from peripheral blood using a standard Ficoll-Paque protocol. TriZol was used to extract RNA from bulk PBMCs, from CD4 and CD8 fractions, and from dextramer-positive and dextramer-negative fractions. CDR1 SGHTA and CDR2 FQGNSA are derived from the germline V gene. The CDR3 covers 14 residues, taking in both the cysteine and the phenylalanine. CDR3 DNA only is kept here, 42 bases in frame from base 1. Cut back by 3 bases and 3 bases, the V and J ends lie 9 bases apart. A remark on this clonotype: Its recognized antigen is unknown. Base quality data are lacking; no much larger clone is found one base away.

The sequencing used PBMCs, collected less than 25 days after the first yellow fever vaccination. The chain employs TRBV7-2 and TRBJ2-1, with a tentative D gene TRBD2 over 5 matching bases. This clonotype was sampled from a man aged 18-30 years who received the YFV17D yellow fever vaccine. The encoded CDR3 is CASSFGVDYNEQFF. The DNA sequence is given as TGTGCCAGCAGCTTCGGGGTGGACTACAATGAGCAGTTCTTC.